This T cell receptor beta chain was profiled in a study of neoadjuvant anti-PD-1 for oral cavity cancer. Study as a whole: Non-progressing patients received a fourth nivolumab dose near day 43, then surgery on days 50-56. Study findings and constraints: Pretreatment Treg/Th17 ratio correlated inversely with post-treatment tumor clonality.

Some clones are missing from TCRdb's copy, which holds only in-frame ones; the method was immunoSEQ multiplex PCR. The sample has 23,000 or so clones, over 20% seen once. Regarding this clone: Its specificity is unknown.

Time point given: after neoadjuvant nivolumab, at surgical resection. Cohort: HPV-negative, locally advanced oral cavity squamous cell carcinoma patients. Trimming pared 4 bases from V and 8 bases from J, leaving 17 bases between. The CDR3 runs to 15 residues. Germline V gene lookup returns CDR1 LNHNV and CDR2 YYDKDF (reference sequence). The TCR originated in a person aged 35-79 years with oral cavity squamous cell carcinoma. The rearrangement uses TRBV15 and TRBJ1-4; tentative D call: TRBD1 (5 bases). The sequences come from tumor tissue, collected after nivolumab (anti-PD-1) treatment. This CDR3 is CATSTRRSQGEKLFF. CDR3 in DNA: TGTGCCACCAGCACACGAAGGAGCCAGGGAGAAAAACTGTTTTTT.